A single sample is the source of the 31 T cell receptor beta chains below, sequenced in a study of shared clonotypes between healthy human individuals. Sequenced by immunoSEQ multiplex PCR; TCRdb stores in-frame clones only, minus some. The sample includes about 660,000 clones, around 74% of them seen just once. The sequencing input was memory CD4+ T cells sorted from blood. As for subset: CD45RA-negative fraction. The source of these receptors is a woman under 40 in good health.

This clone has just one count. The chain carries TRBV5-4 and TRBJ2-3, with 9 positions matching TRBD1. The CDR3 is 16 residues long. Germline trimming cut 3 bases from V and 2 bases from J; bases unmatched to any gene: 7. Looked up from germline, CDR1 is SGHNT and CDR2 is YYREEE (reference sequence). This CDR3 is CASSWGTGIPTDTQYF. CDR3 bases: TGTGCCAGCAGCTGGGGGACAGGGATCCCCACAGATACGCAGTATTTT.

This sequence joins TRBV28 and TRBJ2-7; TRBD2 matches 7 bases. V dropped 2 bases and J dropped 1; count of bases not matched to a gene: 5. The CDR3 totals 15 residues. Germline-derived CDR1 and CDR2 are MDHEN and SYDVKM. The CDR3 DNA is TGTGCCAGCAGTTTACGGCGGGAGTGGTCCTACGAGCAGTACTTC. Its protein product is CASSLRREWSYEQYF.

The chain combines TRBV7-8 with TRBJ2-5; no definite D call. The DNA end favors TRBJ2-7, so the J call may be wrong. CDR3 length: 13 amino acids. Germline-derived CDR1 and CDR2 are SGHVS and FQNEAQ. In nucleotides, the CDR3 is TGTGCCAGCAGCTTAGCGGAACGGAACGAGCAGTACTTC. It yields the protein CASSLAERNEQYF.

In its sample, this clone was seen a few times. J is TRBJ2-5 and V is TRBV19; possible D gene TRBD2, 5 bases. The ends were cut back, 4 bases at V and 5 bases at J, with 11 bases in the middle. CDR3 length: 13 amino acids. In germline, CDR1 is LNHDA, CDR2 SQIVND (reference sequence). CDR3 in DNA: TGTGCCAGTAGTAACCCGGGAAGGGAGACCCAGTACTTC. Translated: CASSNPGRETQYF.

With respect to this clone: Within the sample, other DNA sequences also encode this same CDR3. The gene calls are TRBV7-3 and TRBJ1-5, with unresolved D. Looked up from germline, CDR1 is SGHTA and CDR2 is FQGTGA. The CDR3 runs to 13 residues. V lost 2 bases to trimming and J lost 4 bases, with 6 bases between them. DNA for the CDR3: TGTGCCAGCAGCTTATCGGGAAATCAGCCCCAGCATTTT. Its translation: CASSLSGNQPQHF.

The chain uses TRBV19 and TRBJ2-3; 10 bases fit TRBD1. Per germline, CDR1 LNHDA and CDR2 SQIVND (reference sequence). This CDR3 has 16 amino acids. The trim removed 2 bases at V and 9 bases at J, leaving 11 bases unmatched. For the CDR3, the DNA is TGTGCCAGTAGTATACCGGGACAGGGGTCTTCGGGGACGCAGTATTTT. It yields the protein CASSIPGQGSSGTQYF.

In the case of this clone: Distinct nucleotide sequences in the sample also encode this CDR3. This chain links TRBV9 with TRBJ2-1; 9 bases are a match to TRBD1. The CDR3 length is 15 residues. V shed 0 bases, J shed 2 bases, and the junction held 0 bases outside the gene matches. From germline, CDR1 is SGDLS and CDR2 YYNGEE. Written as DNA, the CDR3 is TGTGCCAGCAGCGTAGGACAGGGGGCCTACAATGAGCAGTTCTTC. This encodes CASSVGQGAYNEQFF.

This clone was counted a single time. The genes are TRBV6-5 and TRBJ1-5, with D hard to call. V was trimmed by 0 bases and J by 7 bases, leaving 10 bases between them. In germline, CDR1 is MNHEY, CDR2 SVGAGI. The CDR3 has 14 residues. CDR3 nucleotide sequence: TGTGCCAGCAGTTACTCGACGGGCCACCAGCCCCAGCATTTT. It translates to CASSYSTGHQPQHF.

The V and J genes are TRBV28 and TRBJ1-2; D might be TRBD1 (5 bases). This CDR3 has 14 amino acids. Germline-derived CDR1 and CDR2 are MDHEN and SYDVKM. V was cut by 6 bases and J by 8 bases, with 19 bases left in between. The CDR3 region is CASRLGQQLQGYTF. CDR3 DNA sequence: TGTGCCAGCAGGTTAGGACAACAATTGCAAGGCTACACCTTC.

The rearrangement uses TRBV29-1 and TRBJ1-3, with a possible D match to TRBD1 (5 bases). The CDR3 length is 14 residues. Germline CDR1 is SQVTM and CDR2 is ANQGSEA. The V and J ends lost 3 bases and 9 bases respectively, with 18 bases between them. The chain's CDR3 is CSVDVGRAAGTIYF. The DNA of the CDR3 is TGCAGCGTTGATGTGGGCAGGGCCGCAGGCACCATATATTTT.

The chain uses TRBV9 and TRBJ2-5; 12 bases are shared with TRBD2. Germline values: CDR1 SGDLS, CDR2 YYNGEE. The V and J ends lost 0 bases and 5 bases, in that order; junction bases with no gene match: 11. The CDR3 loop spans 18 amino acids. The CDR3 region is CASSVGLRLAGAGETQYF. Written as DNA, the CDR3 is TGTGCCAGCAGCGTAGGTTTGCGACTAGCGGGAGCGGGGGAGACCCAGTACTTC.

Comments on this clone: This could be a read error, since a much larger clone is one nucleotide away. Other nucleotide sequences in the sample specify the same CDR3. The rearrangement uses TRBV5-4 and TRBJ2-3, with D maybe TRBD1 (5 bases). CDR1 is SGHNT, CDR2 YYREEE, per germline (reference sequence). The V and J ends lost 0 bases and 4 bases respectively, with 6 bases between them. The CDR3 is 13 amino acids. The CDR3 here is CASSLEGADTQYF. The CDR3 DNA reads TGTGCCAGCAGCTTGGAAGGGGCAGATACGCAGTATTTT.

In this sample, this clone turned up many times. The rearrangement links TRBV29-1 to TRBJ2-7; no firm D call. This CDR3 comprises 13 residues. V gave up 4 bases and J gave up 9 bases, with 19 bases separating them. Germline CDR1 is SQVTM and CDR2 is ANQGSEA. CDR3 in DNA: TGCAGCGTTGCTGCCGATCTCACTGATGGGCAGTACTTC. This translates into CSVAADLTDGQYF.

The chain recombines TRBV6-1 with TRBJ1-2; D is unresolved. Trimming shortened V by 0 bases and J by 7 bases, and 9 bases separated the two germline ends. The CDR3 extends over 13 amino acids. From germline, CDR1 is MNHNS and CDR2 SASEGT. The CDR3 region is CASSEAFLGGYTF. Here the CDR3 DNA reads TGTGCCAGCAGTGAAGCCTTTCTCGGTGGCTACACCTTC.

V and J are TRBV5-1 and TRBJ2-1; 8 bases are shared with TRBD2. This CDR3 comprises 15 residues. In germline, CDR1 is SGHRS, CDR2 YFSETQ. Unmatched junction bases numbered 8, after V lost 0 bases and J lost 9 bases. CDR3 in amino acids: CASSLGTSGGSEQFF. The CDR3 DNA follows: TGCGCCAGCAGCTTGGGCACTAGCGGTGGTAGTGAGCAGTTCTTC.

The chain links TRBV5-1 to TRBJ2-7, with 10 bases identical to TRBD2. The CDR3 sequence is 16 residues long. Per the germline V gene, CDR1 is SGHRS and CDR2 is YFSETQ. V shed 4 bases and J 7 bases; nucleotides not matched to a gene: 14. The CDR3 region has the DNA TGCGCCAGCAGCACTAGCGGGATGGGAGCCTCCCCGGAGCAGTACTTC. Residues: CASSTSGMGASPEQYF.

This clone was detected many times. The chain uses TRBV28 and TRBJ1-2; 9 bases fit TRBD1. CDR1 and CDR2 from the germline V gene are MDHEN and SYDVKM. The J segment lost 0 bases and the V segment lost 5 bases, leaving 4 bases of the junction unmatched. The CDR3 has 15 residues. CDR3 DNA sequence: TGTGCCAGCAGTCCGACAGGGGGAGCTAACTATGGCTACACCTTC. Its protein product is CASSPTGGANYGYTF.

The J gene is TRBJ2-5, the V gene TRBV11-1; D ambiguous. Trimming took 3 bases from V and 1 from J, leaving 9 bases between them. The CDR3 sequence is 14 residues long. Looked up from germline, CDR1 is SGHAT and CDR2 is FQDESV (reference sequence). The CDR3 region has the DNA TGTGCCAGCAGCTTGGTAGGCCTCCAAGAGACCCAGTACTTC. It specifies CASSLVGLQETQYF.

The V call is TRBV5-1, the J call TRBJ1-2; no clear D. This CDR3 comprises 11 residues. Looked up from germline, CDR1 is SGHRS and CDR2 is YFSETQ. CDR3 loop: CPKVGSLGYTF. The CDR3 nucleotides are TGCCCTAAGGTTGGGTCTTTGGGCTACACCTTC.

This chain joins TRBV6-6 and TRBJ2-7, with TRBD2 matching 13 bases. After removal of 4 bases from V and 5 bases from J, the junction contained 5 bases not matched to a gene. Germline CDR1 and CDR2: MNHNY and SVGAGI (reference sequence). The CDR3 is 15 amino acids. The CDR3 DNA follows: TGTGCCAGCAGTTCCGGACTAGCGGGAGTGAACGAGCAGTACTTC. Protein: CASSSGLAGVNEQYF.

This clone appeared a single time. The chain employs TRBV25-1 and TRBJ2-5; D is unresolved. The length of the CDR3 is 13 residues. Germline CDR1 reads MGHDK; CDR2 reads SYGVNS. With 5 bases removed from V and 1 base from J, the gap between germline ends came to 8 bases. In DNA form, the CDR3 reads TGTGCCAGCAGTAGTCGGTCCCAAGAGACCCAGTACTTC. As protein: CASSSRSQETQYF. Looking up the rest from reference TRBV25-1 and TRBJ2-5 gives the full variable domain: EADIYQTPRYLVIGTGKKITLECSQTMGHDKMYWYQQDPGMELHLIHYSYGVNSTEKGDLSSESTVSRIRTEHFPLTLESARPSHTSQYLCASSSRSQETQYFGPGTRLLVL.

This clone was picked up many times. The chain combines TRBV28 with TRBJ1-2, with TRBD1 identical over 9 bases. Germline V gene data show CDR1 as MDHEN and CDR2 as SYDVKM. V trimming: 6 bases; J trimming: 3 bases; junction bases outside the gene matches: 11. The CDR3 totals 16 residues. The CDR3 region is CASRPPPGTGYYGYTF. As DNA, the CDR3 is TGTGCCAGCAGACCCCCCCCCGGGACAGGGTACTATGGCTACACCTTC.

The rearrangement links TRBV29-1 to TRBJ1-1, with TRBD1 as a possible D gene (6 bases). The CDR3 is 13 residues long. Per the germline V gene, CDR1 is SQVTM and CDR2 is ANQGSEA. The V end was cut by 5 bases, the J end by 0 bases, with 10 bases between. The CDR3 DNA is TGCAGCGTTAGGGGGAGGATGAACACTGAAGCTTTCTTT. This encodes CSVRGRMNTEAFF. Full variable domain (outside the CDR3, taken from reference TRBV29-1 and TRBJ1-1): SAVISQKPSRDICQRGTSLTIQCQVDSQVTMMFWYRQQPGQSLTLIATANQGSEATYESGFVIDKFPISRPNLTFSTLTVSNMSPEDSSIYLCSVRGRMNTEAFFGQGTRLTVV.

Details on this clone: Other DNA sequences within the sample encode an identical CDR3. V usage is TRBV2 and J usage is TRBJ1-2; unclear D gene. Germline assignment: CDR1 SNHLY and CDR2 FYNNEI. Trimming cost V 6 bases and J 2 bases, with 4 bases left between them. CDR3 size: 11 residues. For the CDR3, the DNA is TGTGCCAGCAGCGAAAACTATGGCTACACCTTC. Translated: CASSENYGYTF.

V and J are TRBV6-6 and TRBJ1-1; D is unclear. Germline lookup yields CDR1 MNHNY and CDR2 SVGAGI (reference sequence). The CDR3 runs to 11 residues. V lost 6 bases, J lost 4 bases, and 6 bases lay in between. The CDR3 is CASRDATEAFF. CDR3 nucleotide sequence: TGTGCCAGCAGAGACGCCACTGAAGCTTTCTTT.

For this clone: Other DNA sequences in this sample translate to the same CDR3. The chain joins TRBV6-6 to TRBJ1-2; D is possibly TRBD1 (6 bases). The CDR3 is 14 residues long. V was pared by 8 bases and J by 4 bases, with 17 bases between. Germline CDR1 and CDR2: MNHNY and SVGAGI (reference sequence). The CDR3 reads CASATVRGAYGYTF. The CDR3 DNA reads as TGTGCCAGCGCCACCGTGAGGGGGGCCTATGGCTACACCTTC.

The J gene is TRBJ2-3, the V gene TRBV5-1, with no clear D. V gave up 0 bases and J gave up 2 bases, with 7 bases separating them. Germline V lookup: CDR1 SGHRS, CDR2 YFSETQ. This CDR3 is 14 amino acids long. Written as DNA, the CDR3 is TGCGCCAGCAGCTTGGACCGAGACACAGATACGCAGTATTTT. It yields the protein CASSLDRDTDTQYF.

This chain links TRBV5-1 with TRBJ1-2; the D gene is possibly TRBD1 (6 bases). This CDR3 comprises 12 residues. V lost 3 bases and J lost 5, with 8 bases in between. CDR1 and CDR2 (germline): SGHRS, YFSETQ. The CDR3 loop is CASSSDRYGYTF. Written as DNA, the CDR3 is TGCGCCAGCAGCTCGGACAGATATGGCTACACCTTC.

The rearrangement joins TRBV6-5 to TRBJ2-6; maybe TRBD1 (6 bases). The CDR3 sequence is 14 residues long. Per the germline V gene, CDR1 is MNHEY and CDR2 is SVGAGI. Trimming pared 8 bases from V and 3 bases from J, leaving 11 bases between. In nucleotides, the CDR3 is TGTGCCAGCGGACAGAAAGGTGGGGCCAACGTCCTGACTTTC. This encodes CASGQKGGANVLTF.

About this clone: The sample holds other DNA sequences that translate to the same CDR3. CDR3 DNA: TGTGCCAGCAGTTTAGGCCTTGAAGCTTTCTTT. It codes for CASSLGLEAFF. This sequence joins TRBV28 and TRBJ1-1, with D hard to call. This CDR3 is built from 11 residues. CDR1 and CDR2 from the germline V gene are MDHEN and SYDVKM. Trimming cost V 2 bases and J 7 bases, with 5 bases left between them.

V gene TRBV5-6 combines with J gene TRBJ1-2, with TRBD1 matching over 7 bases. Germline V CDR1 and CDR2: SGHDT, YYEEEE. The CDR3 length is 13 residues. Losses at the gene ends were 0 bases for V and 7 bases for J; bases not matched to a gene: 3. The CDR3 DNA reads as TGTGCCAGCAGCTTGGGCGACAGGGCTGGCTACACCTTC. Amino acid sequence: CASSLGDRAGYTF.